The clone carrying this T cell receptor (beta chain) has just a few counts. Antigen unknown. This entry comes from a study of T cell repertoires in cytomegalovirus infection. The overall study: An indication of both CMV infection and matching HLA type came from public TCR beta signatures. Overall study findings and caveats: Based on cumulative public TCR beta family frequency, carriers of CMV plus the relevant HLA were identified.

TCRdb called the reads again in MiXCR, with one record for every CDR3 protein. The sample shows 300,000 or so distinct CDR3 sequences, about a quarter of them seen only once. The CDR3 length is 15 residues. Per the germline V gene, CDR1 is LNHDA and CDR2 is SQIVND (reference sequence). Trimming stripped 6 bases from V and 3 bases from J, with 15 bases between. The V call is TRBV19, the J call TRBJ2-1, with a tentative D call TRBD2 (6 bases). The sequence was collected from a human donor in good health (CMV status not recorded). Some clones in this sample may be carry-over from other donors' samples. Sequenced: PBMCs. CDR3 DNA: TGTGCCAGTAGCCCCGGACTATCCGTCTACAATGAGCAGTTCTTC. Its translation is CASSPGLSVYNEQFF.